This T cell receptor (beta chain) was profiled in a study of early T cells in non-severe SARS-CoV-2 infection. Study overall: The sequenced material was bulk RNA from unsorted whole blood, and its chains were unpaired. Study-wide results and caveats: VDJdb-based annotation leaned toward anti-spike CD8 responses and missed private and CD4 specificities.

Unique molecular identifier tags were affixed to discrete cDNA molecules. TCRdb fed the 5' RACE reads into MiXCR, producing one record per CDR3 protein. The sample has some 76,000 distinct CDR3 sequences, approximately 15% seen once. Germline CDR1 reads SNHLY; CDR2 reads FYNNEI. Trimming took off 4 bases at V and 7 bases at J, with 13 bases between the two ends. CDR3 length: 13 amino acids. Remarks on this clonotype: The antigen remains undetermined.

Source material: whole blood. The chain uses TRBV2 and TRBJ1-1; possible D gene TRBD1, 5 bases. The receptor comes from an adult who was a healthcare worker with PCR-confirmed SARS-CoV-2 infection or an uninfected control (not recorded which). The CDR3 DNA is TGTGCCAGCAGTGCCGACAGCCAGGGTGAAGCTTTCTTT. Protein: CASSADSQGEAFF.